This TCR beta chain is from a study of blood T cell repertoires in COVID-19. Germline CDR1 SGHTA, CDR2 FQGNSA. The CDR3 sequence is 19 residues long. V shed 5 bases and J 3 bases; nucleotides not matched to a gene: 18. Participants spanned ages about 18 to 90 years and resided in roughly 26 US areas. Participant reports of clinical history set cohort assignment. Donors in Cohort 3 who had recovered were those with two negative PCRs, healthcare professional clearance, or resolution of their symptoms. Per the original methods: How many nucleated cells were present was estimated from reference gene primer amplification. Assay: immunoSEQ multiplex PCR; the TCRdb copy retains only in-frame clones and omits some. The D gene and trimming were derived from the DNA, and the V and J assignments and clone size from that table. Here the sample spans roughly 400,000 clones, about 87% being singletons.

This chain uses TRBV7-2 with TRBJ2-3; 9 bases are shared with TRBD1. The receptor was derived from a woman between 50 and 59 years old who had recovered from COVID-19. The sample comprised PBMCs or T cells enriched from blood (not recorded which). The CDR3 spells CASSLTIFGTGYRTDTQYF. DNA for the CDR3: TGTGCCAGCAGCCTCACTATTTTCGGGACAGGGTATAGGACAGATACGCAGTATTTT.